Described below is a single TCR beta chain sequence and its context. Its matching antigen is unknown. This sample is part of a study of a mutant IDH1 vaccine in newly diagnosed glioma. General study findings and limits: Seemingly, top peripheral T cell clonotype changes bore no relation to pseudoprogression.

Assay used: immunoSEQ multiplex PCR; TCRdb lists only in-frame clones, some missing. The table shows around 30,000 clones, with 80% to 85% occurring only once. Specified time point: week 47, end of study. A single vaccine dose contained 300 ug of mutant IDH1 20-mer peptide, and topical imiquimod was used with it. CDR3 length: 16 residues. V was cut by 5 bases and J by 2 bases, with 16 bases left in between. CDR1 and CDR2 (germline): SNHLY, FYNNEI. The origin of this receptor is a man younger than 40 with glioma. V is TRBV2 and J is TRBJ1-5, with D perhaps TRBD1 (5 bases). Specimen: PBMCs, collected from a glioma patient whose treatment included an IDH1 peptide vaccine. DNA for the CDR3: TGTGCCAGCAGTATACTACGGTCGGGGGGCAATCAGCCCCAGCATTTT. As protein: CASSILRSGGNQPQHF.